The 17 T cell receptor beta chains in this list originate from one sample, sequenced in a study of blood T cell repertoires in COVID-19. Repertoires were generated with immunoSEQ multiplex PCR, while TCRdb's copy carries only in-frame clones and drops some. Of around 200,000 clones listed, roughly 86% are singletons. Sequenced input: peripheral blood. These receptors all stem from a woman over 75 in a cohort sampled during active or convalescent COVID-19.

This clone was picked up a small number of times. The chain employs TRBV28 and TRBJ1-1, with D perhaps TRBD1 (5 bases). The length of the CDR3 is 14 residues. The germline gives CDR1 MDHEN, CDR2 SYDVKM. V was shortened by 0 bases and J by 2 bases, with 7 bases between the two germline ends. The CDR3 sequence: CASSLWGGNTEAFF. The CDR3 region has the DNA TGTGCCAGCAGTTTATGGGGGGGTAACACTGAAGCTTTCTTT.

The DNA for the CDR3 is TGTGCCCGCCGCCAACGGGGGCGGGGGGGCCCTTGGGAGACCCAGTACTTC. Its translation: CARRQRGRGGPWETQYF. The rearrangement uses TRBV3-1 (or the pseudogene TRBV3-2) and TRBJ2-5; the match to TRBD2 covers 9 bases. Germline trimming cut 11 bases from V and 5 bases from J; bases unmatched to any gene: 21. This CDR3 is 17 amino acids long. The germline CDR1 and CDR2 sequences are LGHDT and YNNKEL (reference sequence).

V gene TRBV7-8 combines with J gene TRBJ2-1; 7 bases agree with TRBD1. The CDR3 length is 14 residues. V trimming: 4 bases; J trimming: 6 bases; junction bases outside the gene matches: 6. Germline CDR1 reads SGHVS; CDR2 reads FQNEAQ. The CDR3 DNA follows: TGTGCCAGCAGCTCCCGACAGGGTACCAATGAGCAGTTCTTC. Its translation: CASSSRQGTNEQFF.

The V gene is TRBV11-2, the J gene TRBJ2-7, with 11 positions matching TRBD2. Trimming removed 5 bases from V and 7 bases from J; junction bases left unmatched: 7. From germline, CDR1 is SGHAT and CDR2 FQNNGV. The CDR3 is made up of 14 amino acids. The CDR3 DNA sequence: TGTGCCAGCAGCCCCTTAGCGGGGGGGCGGGAGCAGTACTTC. Amino acid sequence: CASSPLAGGREQYF.

A note on this clone: Other DNA sequences in this sample translate to the same CDR3. The chain is built from TRBV30 and TRBJ1-2, with a possible D match to TRBD1 (5 bases). This CDR3 is built from 12 residues. Trimming pared 2 bases from V and 2 bases from J, leaving 6 bases between. Germline V lookup: CDR1 GTSNPN, CDR2 SVGIG (reference sequence). CDR3 sequence reads: CAWSSGNYGYTF. The CDR3 DNA is TGTGCCTGGAGTTCAGGGAACTATGGCTACACCTTC.

The chain has TRBV6-5 and TRBJ1-2, with D hard to call. CDR3 length: 13 amino acids. Looked up from germline, CDR1 is MNHEY and CDR2 is SVGAGI. Trimming removed 2 bases from V and 4 bases from J, with 8 bases in between. CDR3 DNA: TGTGCCAGCAGTTACAGAGAGAGCTATGGCTACACCTTC. It is translated as CASSYRESYGYTF.

This clone was counted a single time. This chain uses TRBV2 with TRBJ2-7, with 13 bases identical to TRBD2. From germline, CDR1 is SNHLY and CDR2 FYNNEI. Germline trimming cut 7 bases from V and 0 bases from J; bases unmatched to any gene: 3. This CDR3 contains 15 residues. In DNA form, the CDR3 reads TGTGCCAGCAAGACTAGCGGGGGGCCCTCCTACGAGCAGTACTTC. This sequence encodes CASKTSGGPSYEQYF.

The rearrangement uses TRBV7-8 and TRBJ1-4, with TRBD1 matching 7 bases. The CDR3 covers 16 residues. Per the germline V gene, CDR1 is SGHVS and CDR2 is FQNEAQ. V lost 2 bases and J lost 8; bases outside the gene matches: 11. The CDR3 bases are TGTGCCAGCAGCTTAAACCGACAGGGTAGTTGGGAAAAACTGTTTTTT. This gives the protein CASSLNRQGSWEKLFF. Using reference TRBV7-8 and TRBJ1-4 for the parts outside the CDR3, the full variable domain is GAGVSQSPRYKVAKRGQDVALRCDPISGHVSLFWYQQALGQGPEFLTYFQNEAQLDKSGLPSDRFFAERPEGSVSTLKIQRTQQEDSAVYLCASSLNRQGSWEKLFFGSGTQLSVL.

The rearrangement links TRBV5-1 to TRBJ2-1, with TRBD2 identical over 14 bases. The CDR3 is 15 residues long. In germline, CDR1 is SGHRS, CDR2 YFSETQ. V shed 4 bases, J shed 9 bases, and the junction held 6 bases outside the gene matches. CDR3 sequence (DNA): TGCGCCAGCAGCCTTGGACTAGCGGGAGGAAGTGAGCAGTTCTTC. Translated: CASSLGLAGGSEQFF.

This clone is a singleton in its sample. CDR3 in DNA: TGTGCCTGGAGTGTACGAAAGGAGGCGGGGGCCAACGTCCTGACTTTC. This encodes CAWSVRKEAGANVLTF. J is TRBJ2-6 and V is TRBV30; TRBD2 might be the D (5 bases). V was cut by 0 bases and J by 4 bases, with 13 bases left in between. Per the germline V gene, CDR1 is GTSNPN and CDR2 is SVGIG (reference sequence). There are 16 residues in the CDR3.

The DNA of the CDR3 is TGTGCCAGCAGCAGCGGTGTCGGCCCCCAGCATTTT. Its protein is CASSSGVGPQHF. This rearrangement joins TRBV5-4 to TRBJ1-5; D call uncertain. From germline, CDR1 is SGHNT and CDR2 YYREEE (reference sequence). Deletions cut 4 bases from V and 10 bases from J, with 12 bases between. This CDR3 contains 12 residues.

J is TRBJ2-1 and V is TRBV6-1; D ambiguous. Germline lookup yields CDR1 MNHNS and CDR2 SASEGT. CDR3 length equals 11 residues. With 2 bases removed from V and 12 bases from J, the gap between germline ends came to 8 bases. CDR3 coding DNA: TGTGCCAGCAGTGAACGTTTTTGGCAGTTCTTC. Amino acid sequence: CASSERFWQFF.

The chain links TRBV4-1 to TRBJ2-1; 13 nucleotides line up with TRBD2. Germline V lookup: CDR1 MGHRA, CDR2 YSYEKL. V gave up 3 bases and J gave up 5 bases; unmatched junction bases: 10. The CDR3 is 18 residues long. CDR3 amino acids: CASSHAGLAGRINNEQFF. CDR3 nucleotides: TGCGCCAGCAGCCACGCGGGACTAGCGGGGAGAATTAACAATGAGCAGTTCTTC.

The chain recombines TRBV28 with TRBJ1-2, with a weak D call TRBD1 (5 bases). V shed 1 base and J shed 1 base, with 7 bases lying between them. This CDR3 contains 14 residues. Germline lookup yields CDR1 MDHEN and CDR2 SYDVKM. In DNA form, the CDR3 reads TGTGCCAGCAGTTTATTGACAGTTAACTATGGCTACACCTTC. Its protein product is CASSLLTVNYGYTF.

The chain employs TRBV19 and TRBJ2-3, with D uncertain. The CDR3 totals 14 residues. CDR1 LNHDA and CDR2 SQIVND come from the germline V gene (reference sequence). V lost 3 bases, J lost 4 bases, and 11 bases lay in between. CDR3 DNA: TGTGCCAGTAGTATGGAGCTACACGCAGATACGCAGTATTTT. Encoded protein: CASSMELHADTQYF. The whole variable domain, remainder taken from reference TRBV19 and TRBJ2-3, is DGGITQSPKYLFRKEGQNVTLSCEQNLNHDAMYWYRQDPGQGLRLIYYSQIVNDFQKGDIAEGYSVSREKKESFPLTVTSAQKNPTAFYLCASSMELHADTQYFGPGTRLTVL.

The chain has TRBV7-8 and TRBJ2-5, with 8 positions matching TRBD1. This CDR3 comprises 15 residues. The ends lost 5 bases at V and 6 bases at J; junction bases unmatched: 11. Germline loops: CDR1 SGHVS, CDR2 FQNEAQ. Here the CDR3 reads CASSPHRTGPKTQYF. CDR3 DNA: TGTGCCAGCAGCCCCCACAGGACAGGGCCCAAGACCCAGTACTTC.

The chain couples TRBV6-2 or TRBV6-3 to TRBJ2-7; D is uncertain. The CDR3 loop spans 14 amino acids. Trimming took 4 bases from V and 3 from J, leaving 13 bases between them. CDR1 is MNHEY, CDR2 SVGEGT, per germline. The CDR3 nucleotides are TGTGCCAGCAGTTCCGGTGGGCCCCTCTACGAGCAGTACTTC. Translated: CASSSGGPLYEQYF.